Presented here are 3 T cell receptor beta chains from one specimen sequenced in a study of blood T cell repertoires in COVID-19. TCRdb's copy holds only in-frame clones and misses some; the assay was immunoSEQ multiplex PCR. The table lists 130,000 to 150,000 clones, 85% of them singletons. Sequencing was performed on peripheral blood. All receptors derive from a woman aged 40 to 55 with active or convalescent COVID-19.

The J gene is TRBJ2-3, the V gene TRBV5-4; TRBD2 matches at 11 bases. This CDR3 contains 16 residues. The V gene's germline CDR1 is SGHNT and CDR2 YYREEE (reference sequence). V lost 4 bases and J lost 1; bases outside the gene matches: 5. Written as DNA, the CDR3 is TGTGCCAGCAGCCCGACTAGCGGGGCCGGCACAGATACGCAGTATTTT. It yields the protein CASSPTSGAGTDTQYF. The full variable domain, with the rest looked up from reference TRBV5-4 and TRBJ2-3, is ETGVTQSPTHLIKTRGQQVTLRCSSQSGHNTVSWYQQALGQGPQFIFQYYREEENGRGNFPPRFSGLQFPNYSSELNVNALELDDSALYLCASSPTSGAGTDTQYFGPGTRLTVL.

This clone was seen a few times. The chain carries TRBV7-2 and TRBJ2-7; D ambiguous. V lost 2 bases and J 0 bases, leaving 8 bases between the germline ends. Germline V gene data show CDR1 as SGHTA and CDR2 as FQGNSA. The CDR3 runs to 14 residues. The CDR3 spells CASSLTHSSYEQYF. DNA of the CDR3: TGTGCCAGCAGCTTAACGCACAGCTCCTACGAGCAGTACTTC.

Only one count was recorded for this clone. The chain combines TRBV27 with TRBJ1-2; 10 nucleotides agree with TRBD1. J was trimmed by 0 bases and V by 6 bases; bases with no gene match: 7. Germline assignment: CDR1 MNHEY and CDR2 SMNVEV (reference sequence). The CDR3 extends over 16 amino acids. CDR3 nucleotide sequence: TGTGCCAGCAGAAGAGCCGGGACAGGGGCTAACTATGGCTACACCTTC. As protein: CASRRAGTGANYGYTF.